Sequencing of this T cell receptor (beta chain) was carried out in a study of blood T cell repertoires in COVID-19. On the study more broadly: Sites across the United States, Italy and Spain contributed samples from acute and convalescent COVID-19.

Germline CDR1 and CDR2: MNHEY and SMNVEV (reference sequence). This CDR3 has 19 residues. With V trimmed by 5 bases and J by 0 bases, 9 bases remained unmatched. This clone was counted a few times. Original handling: Counts of nucleated cells, estimated from reference gene primer amplification, were obtained. The table came from immunoSEQ multiplex PCR; TCRdb's copy has only in-frame clones and leaves some out. The DNA gave D and trimming, while V, J and clone size come from that table. The table records 120,000 or so clones, roughly four fifths of them present only once. This TCR derives from a woman aged 45 to 65 with acute or convalescent COVID-19. The sample consisted of peripheral blood. The rearrangement joins TRBV27 to TRBJ2-3; TRBD2 agrees at 15 bases. CDR3 sequence reads: CASSQGLAGGPASTDTQYF. The CDR3 DNA sequence: TGTGCCAGCAGTCAGGGACTAGCGGGGGGTCCGGCCAGCACAGATACGCAGTATTTT.